These 12 T cell receptor beta chains originate from one sample sequenced in a study of blood T cell repertoires in COVID-19. Sequencing was performed with immunoSEQ multiplex PCR; in TCRdb, only in-frame clones are kept and a portion is missing. The table includes roughly 98,000 clones, around 92% detected once. Specimen: peripheral blood. The receptors derive from a woman in her fifties or sixties with active COVID-19.

This sequence joins TRBV28 and TRBJ1-4; 9 positions agree with TRBD1. Germline-derived CDR1 and CDR2 are MDHEN and SYDVKM. The CDR3 loop spans 16 amino acids. V gave up 3 bases and J gave up 5 bases; unmatched junction bases: 7. CDR3 nucleotide sequence: TGTGCCAGCAGTTTCCCTTGGGGGACAGGGAATGAAAAACTGTTTTTT. Translated, it gives CASSFPWGTGNEKLFF. Full variable domain (outside the CDR3, taken from reference TRBV28 and TRBJ1-4): DVKVTQSSRYLVKRTGEKVFLECVQDMDHENMFWYRQDPGLGLRLIYFSYDVKMKEKGDIPEGYSVSREKKERFSLILESASTNQTSMYLCASSFPWGTGNEKLFFGSGTQLSVL.

The chain has TRBV7-6 and TRBJ2-5; 9 bases fit TRBD2. Unmatched junction bases numbered 8, after V lost 1 base and J lost 2 bases. Germline assignment: CDR1 SGHVS and CDR2 FNYEAQ. The CDR3 is made up of 17 amino acids. The CDR3 protein is CASSLGLPAGGQETQYF. For the CDR3, the DNA is TGTGCCAGCAGCTTAGGTCTCCCAGCGGGGGGTCAAGAGACCCAGTACTTC.

This rearrangement joins TRBV7-6 to TRBJ1-6, with 8 nucleotides matching TRBD1. The CDR3 is 16 amino acids. In germline, CDR1 is SGHVS, CDR2 FNYEAQ. V gave up 1 base and J gave up 8 bases; unmatched junction bases: 7. The CDR3: CASSLGRQGAYSPLHF. The CDR3 DNA is TGTGCCAGCAGCTTAGGGAGGCAGGGGGCATATTCACCCCTCCACTTT. The full variable domain, with the rest looked up from reference TRBV7-6 and TRBJ1-6, is GAGVSQSPRYKVTKRGQDVALRCDPISGHVSLYWYRQALGQGPEFLTYFNYEAQQDKSGLPNDRFSAERPEGSISTLTIQRTEQRDSAMYRCASSLGRQGAYSPLHFGNGTRLTVT.

The gene calls are TRBV4-1 and TRBJ2-3; D gene ambiguous. Germline CDR1 is MGHRA and CDR2 is YSYEKL. The CDR3 sequence is 14 residues long. V lost 4 bases and J lost 4, with 12 bases in between. The CDR3 nucleotides read TGCGCCAGCAGCCTTACGGTCTCCTCAGATACGCAGTATTTT. Amino acid sequence: CASSLTVSSDTQYF.

The chain recombines TRBV6-1 with TRBJ2-6; tentatively, D is TRBD2 (5 bases). V dropped 4 bases and J dropped 0 bases, with 13 bases sitting between them. CDR3 length: 17 residues. Germline CDR1 and CDR2: MNHNS and SASEGT. This chain's CDR3 is CASSGRNGVSGANVLTF. In DNA form, the CDR3 reads TGTGCCAGCAGTGGGAGGAACGGAGTCTCTGGGGCCAACGTCCTGACTTTC.

The V call is TRBV10-3, the J call TRBJ1-1; D is possibly TRBD1 (6 bases). Germline CDR1 and CDR2: ENHRY and SYGVKD. The V end was cut by 6 bases, the J end by 4 bases, with 12 bases between. This CDR3 region has 13 residues. CDR3 sequence: CAISGTPPTEAFF. The CDR3 bases are TGTGCCATCAGCGGGACACCCCCCACTGAAGCTTTCTTT.

This clone occurred a few times. The chain combines TRBV30 with TRBJ2-1, with 14 bases that match TRBD2. This CDR3 contains 14 residues. After removal of 5 bases from V and 7 bases from J, the junction contained 4 bases not matched to a gene. Germline assignment: CDR1 GTSNPN and CDR2 SVGIG (reference sequence). CDR3 region: CAWGGTSGSNEQFF. CDR3 nucleotide sequence: TGTGCCTGGGGGGGGACTAGCGGGAGTAATGAGCAGTTCTTC.

This chain uses TRBV5-4 with TRBJ2-1; TRBD2 is a possible D gene (6 bases). V lost 4 bases to trimming and J lost 0 bases, with 11 bases between them. The germline gives CDR1 SGHNT, CDR2 YYREEE (reference sequence). The CDR3 sequence is 15 residues long. DNA for the CDR3: TGTGCCAGCAGCCGGGGAGGTGACTCCTACAATGAGCAGTTCTTC. It specifies CASSRGGDSYNEQFF.

The chain is built from TRBV12-5 and TRBJ2-1; 7 nucleotides match TRBD2. Looked up from germline, CDR1 is LGHNT and CDR2 is FRNRAP. V gave up 0 bases and J gave up 9 bases; unmatched junction bases: 8. The CDR3 runs to 15 residues. The CDR3 nucleotides read TGTGCTAGTGGTTTGGTAGGACTAGGTTTTTCTGAGCAGTTCTTC. Translating gives CASGLVGLGFSEQFF.

This clone was seen once. The chain carries TRBV7-6 and TRBJ2-1; tentatively, D is TRBD2 (5 bases). Germline CDR1 is SGHVS and CDR2 is FNYEAQ. This CDR3 contains 14 residues. V was cut by 2 bases and J by 8 bases, with 13 bases left in between. CDR3 bases: TGTGCCAGCAGCTTAACCGGGAATCGAGATGAGCAGTTCTTC. Translating it yields CASSLTGNRDEQFF.

This clone was picked up a small number of times. V usage is TRBV29-1 and J usage is TRBJ1-2; TRBD1 is a possible D gene (6 bases). The CDR3 has 13 residues. CDR1 is SQVTM and CDR2 is ANQGSEA in the germline V gene. V lost 3 bases and J 4 bases, leaving 12 bases between the germline ends. For the CDR3, the DNA is TGCAGCGTTGAGCACAGGGTGACCTATGGCTACACCTTC. It encodes CSVEHRVTYGYTF. The complete variable domain, with remaining parts taken from reference TRBV29-1 and TRBJ1-2, reads SAVISQKPSRDICQRGTSLTIQCQVDSQVTMMFWYRQQPGQSLTLIATANQGSEATYESGFVIDKFPISRPNLTFSTLTVSNMSPEDSSIYLCSVEHRVTYGYTFGSGTRLTVV.

The chain links TRBV6-1 to TRBJ1-2; the D is unclear. CDR1 is MNHNS and CDR2 is SASEGT in the germline V gene. This CDR3 comprises 13 residues. Trimming pared 3 bases from V and 4 bases from J, leaving 9 bases between. CDR3 DNA sequence: TGTGCCAGCAGTGAGGCGGGTTTCTATGGCTACACCTTC. It translates to CASSEAGFYGYTF.